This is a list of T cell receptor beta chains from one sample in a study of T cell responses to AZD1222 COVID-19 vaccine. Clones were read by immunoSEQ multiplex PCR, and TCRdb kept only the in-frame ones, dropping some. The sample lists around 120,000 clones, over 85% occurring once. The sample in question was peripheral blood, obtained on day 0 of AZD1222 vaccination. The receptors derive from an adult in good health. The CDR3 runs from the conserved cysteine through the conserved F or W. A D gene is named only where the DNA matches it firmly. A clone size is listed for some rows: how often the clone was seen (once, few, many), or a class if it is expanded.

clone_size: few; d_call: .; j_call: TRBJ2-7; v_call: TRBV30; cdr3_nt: TGTGCCTGGACTACACTTAGGGGGGAGCAGTACTTC; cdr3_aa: CAWTTLRGEQYF
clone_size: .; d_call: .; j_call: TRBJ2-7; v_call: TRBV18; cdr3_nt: TGTGCCAGCTCACCGGCTGTTGCCTACGAGCAGTACTTC; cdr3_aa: CASSPAVAYEQYF
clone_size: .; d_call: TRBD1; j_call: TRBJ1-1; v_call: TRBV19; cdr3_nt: TGTGCCAGTAGTATTTGGCCCAGGGGGCCTGAAGCTTTCTTT; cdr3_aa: CASSIWPRGPEAFF
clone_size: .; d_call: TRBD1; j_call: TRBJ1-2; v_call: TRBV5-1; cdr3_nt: TGCGCCAGCTCTAGTCCGGGACAGGGTAACTATGGCTACACCTTC; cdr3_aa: CASSSPGQGNYGYTF
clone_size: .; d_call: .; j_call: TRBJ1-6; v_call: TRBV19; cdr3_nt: TGTGCCAGTAGTATAGTCCTCCCTGGTCAGGCCCTTAATTCACCCCTCCACTTT; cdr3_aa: CASSIVLPGQALNSPLHF
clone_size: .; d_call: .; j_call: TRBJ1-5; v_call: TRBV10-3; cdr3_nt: TGTGCCATCAGTGGGGGGCAGGGCTACAATCAGCCCCAGCATTTT; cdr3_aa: CAISGGQGYNQPQHF
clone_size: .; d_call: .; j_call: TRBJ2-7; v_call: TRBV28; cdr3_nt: TGTGCCAGCACCGGCGAGGAAGACTACGAGCAGTACTTC; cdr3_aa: CASTGEEDYEQYF
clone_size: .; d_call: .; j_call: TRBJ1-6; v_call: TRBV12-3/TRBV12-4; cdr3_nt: TGTGCCAGCAGCCCCGGGGTAGGGTCACCCCTCCACTTT; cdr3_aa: CASSPGVGSPLHF
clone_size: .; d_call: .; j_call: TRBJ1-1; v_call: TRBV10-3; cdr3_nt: TGTGCCATCAGCCCAGGGAGCACTGAAGCTTTCTTT; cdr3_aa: CAISPGSTEAFF
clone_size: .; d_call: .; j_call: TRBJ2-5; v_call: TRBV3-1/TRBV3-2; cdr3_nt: TGTGCCAGCAGCCCTCCATTTATTGTCGAGACCCAGTACTTC; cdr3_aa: CASSPPFIVETQYF
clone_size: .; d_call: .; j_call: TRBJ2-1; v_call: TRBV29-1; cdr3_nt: TGCAGCGTTGCAGGGAGGCACAATGAGCAGTTCTTC; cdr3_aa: CSVAGRHNEQFF
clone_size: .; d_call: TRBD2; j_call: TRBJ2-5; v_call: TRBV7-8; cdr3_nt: TGTGCCAGCATTGAAAAACATGCGGCTAGCGGGAGTAGGTCGGAGACCCAGTACTTC; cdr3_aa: CASIEKHAASGSRSETQYF
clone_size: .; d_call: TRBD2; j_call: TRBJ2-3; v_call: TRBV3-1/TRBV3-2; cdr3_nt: TGTGCCAGCAGCAACGGACTAGCGGGGGGCCTCCGGAGCACAGATACGCAGTATTTT; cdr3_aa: CASSNGLAGGLRSTDTQYF
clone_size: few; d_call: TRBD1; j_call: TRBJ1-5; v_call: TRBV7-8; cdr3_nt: TGTGCCAGCAGGGTGGGACAGGGGCTAAATAGCAATCAGCCCCAGCATTTT; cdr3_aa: CASRVGQGLNSNQPQHF
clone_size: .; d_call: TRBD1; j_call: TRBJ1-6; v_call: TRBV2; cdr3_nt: TGTGCCAGCAGGCGGGACAGGGACGATTCACCCCTCCACTTT; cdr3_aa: CASRRDRDDSPLHF
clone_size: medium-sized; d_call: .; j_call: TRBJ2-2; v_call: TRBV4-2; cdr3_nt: TGTGCCAGCAGCCAAGGGTGGGGCACCGGGGAGCTGTTTTTT; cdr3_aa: CASSQGWGTGELFF
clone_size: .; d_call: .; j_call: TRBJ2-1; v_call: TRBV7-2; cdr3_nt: TGTGCCAGCAGCACACACCCACGGTACAATGAGCAGTTCTTC; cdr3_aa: CASSTHPRYNEQFF
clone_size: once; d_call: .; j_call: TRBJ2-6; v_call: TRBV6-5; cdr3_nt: TGTGCCAGCAGTTACCAACATGGGGCCAACGTCCTGACTTTC; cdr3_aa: CASSYQHGANVLTF
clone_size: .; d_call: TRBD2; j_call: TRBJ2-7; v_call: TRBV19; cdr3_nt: TGTGCCAGTAGTGCCCTTAGCGGGGGGGCCGACGAGCAGTACTTC; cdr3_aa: CASSALSGGADEQYF
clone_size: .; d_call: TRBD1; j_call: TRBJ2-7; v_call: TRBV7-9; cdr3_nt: TGTGCCAGCAGCTACACAGGGGACGAGCAGTACTTC; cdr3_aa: CASSYTGDEQYF
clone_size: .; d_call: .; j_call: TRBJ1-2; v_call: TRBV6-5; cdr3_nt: TGTGCCAGCAGTTATCGTGGGGGGGCAGTTGGCTACACCTTC; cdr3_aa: CASSYRGGAVGYTF
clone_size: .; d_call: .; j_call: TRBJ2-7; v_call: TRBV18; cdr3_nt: TGTGCCAGCTCACCAGACTCTATCACCTACGAGCAGTACTTC; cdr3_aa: CASSPDSITYEQYF
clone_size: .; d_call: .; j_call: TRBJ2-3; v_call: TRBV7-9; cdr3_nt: TGTGCCAGCACCCCTGGGGGGGGCAGGAGCACAGATACGCAGTATTTT; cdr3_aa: CASTPGGGRSTDTQYF
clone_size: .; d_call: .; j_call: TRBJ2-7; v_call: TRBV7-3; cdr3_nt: TGTGCCAGCAGCTTAGGGCCTTACTCCTACGAGCAGTACTTC; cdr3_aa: CASSLGPYSYEQYF
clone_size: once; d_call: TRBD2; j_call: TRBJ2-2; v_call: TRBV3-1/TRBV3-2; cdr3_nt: TGTGCCAGCAGCCAAGATTCAGAACTAGCGGCGTTGGCCGGGGAGCTGTTTTTT; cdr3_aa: CASSQDSELAALAGELFF
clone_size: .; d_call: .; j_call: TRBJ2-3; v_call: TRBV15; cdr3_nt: TGTGCCACCAGAAAGGGGGGGAGTCCCACAGATACGCAGTATTTT; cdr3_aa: CATRKGGSPTDTQYF
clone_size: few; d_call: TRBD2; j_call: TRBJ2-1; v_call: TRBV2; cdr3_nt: TGTGCCAGCAGTTCGTGGGGGACTAGCGGGAGTGAGGAGCAGTTCTTC; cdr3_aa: CASSSWGTSGSEEQFF
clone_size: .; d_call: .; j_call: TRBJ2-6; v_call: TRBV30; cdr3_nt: TGTGCCTGGGACAGGAGCTCTGGGGCCAACGTCCTGACTTTC; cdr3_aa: CAWDRSSGANVLTF
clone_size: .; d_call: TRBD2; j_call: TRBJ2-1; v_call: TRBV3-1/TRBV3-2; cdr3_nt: TGTGCCAGCAGCCAAATGACTAGCCTGCCGCAGTTCTTC; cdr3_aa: CASSQMTSLPQFF
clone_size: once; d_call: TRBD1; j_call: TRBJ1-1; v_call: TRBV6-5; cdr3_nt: TGTGCCAGCAAACCGACAGGGGCGGTGGGAGCTTTCTTT; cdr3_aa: CASKPTGAVGAFF
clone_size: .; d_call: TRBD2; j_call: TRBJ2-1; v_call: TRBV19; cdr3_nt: TGTGCCAGTAGTATAGTCGGGCTAGCGGGCGGCCGACATCCCGATGAGCAGTTCTTC; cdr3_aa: CASSIVGLAGGRHPDEQFF
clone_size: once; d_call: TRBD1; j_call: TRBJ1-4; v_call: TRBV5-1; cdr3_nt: TGCGCCAGCAGCACGGGACAGGGGAGCGAAAAACTGTTTTTT; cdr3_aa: CASSTGQGSEKLFF
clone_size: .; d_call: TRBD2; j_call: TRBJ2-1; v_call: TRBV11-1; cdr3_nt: TGTGCCAGCAGCACCAGACTAGCAGGCTCGGATGAGCAGTTCTTC; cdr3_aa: CASSTRLAGSDEQFF